This T cell receptor (beta chain) was profiled in a study of CD8 T cells in Susac syndrome. Study outcomes and limitations: Expansion of clones was not seen in the CD4+ T cell repertoires of Susac syndrome.

Germline CDR1 is SEHNR and CDR2 is FQNEAQ (reference sequence). CDR3 length equals 14 residues. Trimming took 5 bases from V and 0 from J, leaving 11 bases between them. Remarks on this clonotype: Its antigen is as yet unknown.

While CD8+ and CD4+ T cells were isolated negatively, TEMRA cells were enriched by FACS. RNA, at roughly 0.45 to 1 ug, was reverse transcribed with random hexamers. Multiplex immunoSEQ PCR targeted 54 Vbeta and 13 Jbeta TCR beta segments. Each CDR3 protein is one row after TCRdb ran MiXCR on the immunoSEQ multiplex PCR reads. Of 70,000 to 75,000 distinct CDR3 sequences in the sample, 90% to 95% were seen once. The rearrangement uses TRBV7-9 and TRBJ2-7, with D possibly being TRBD2 (5 bases). The sample taken for sequencing was CD4+ T cells from PBMCs. The receptor's source is a human donor with Susac syndrome. CDR3 nucleotides: TGTGCCAGCAGCACCCGGAGGAGCTCCTACGAGCAGTACTTC. Its translation is CASSTRRSSYEQYF.